The clone carrying this T cell receptor (beta chain) has ten or more counts. This sample was taken from a study of response to subunit inactivated influenza vaccine. TCRdb analysed the RT-PCR reads with MiXCR anew, one entry per CDR3 protein. This repertoire shows 500,000 to 600,000 distinct CDR3 sequences, approximately 14% found once; its top ten account for roughly 11%. Germline V gene sequence: CDR1 MDHEN, CDR2 SYDVKM. This CDR3 region has 12 residues. The V and J ends lost 6 bases and 6 bases respectively, with 9 bases between them. The sequence was collected from a man between 50 and 59 years old who received an inactivated influenza vaccine. The V call is TRBV28, the J call TRBJ2-1; no definite D call. The source was PBMCs from blood, collected approximately 12 days after vaccination. CDR3 sequence reads: CASSLYGNEQFF. The CDR3 DNA is TGTGCCAGCAGCCTCTATGGCAATGAGCAGTTCTTC.